Listed here are 15 T cell receptor beta chains from one sample, sequenced in a study of early T cells in non-severe SARS-CoV-2 infection. Via MiXCR, TCRdb re-called the 5' RACE reads, giving one row per CDR3 protein. The sample lists tens of thousands of distinct CDR3 sequences, around 6% seen once, with less than 3.5% in the top ten. Sequenced material: whole blood, taken at baseline. The receptors come from an adult who was a healthcare worker with PCR-confirmed SARS-CoV-2 infection or an uninfected control (not recorded which).

Ten or more counts support this clonotype. The chain combines TRBV4-3 with TRBJ2-7, with D tentatively TRBD1 (5 bases). The CDR3 totals 15 residues. Germline V gene data show CDR1 as LGHNA and CDR2 as YSLEER. The ends were cut back, 4 bases at V and 0 bases at J, with 13 bases in the middle. CDR3 nucleotides: TGCGCCAGCAGCCCCCGACAGACGAGCTCCTACGAGCAGTACTTC. It specifies CASSPRQTSSYEQYF.

This clonotype was seen ten or more times. This sequence joins TRBV20-1 and TRBJ1-2; 9 nucleotides line up with TRBD1. CDR3 length: 14 residues. J gave up 2 bases and V 2 bases, and 3 bases lay outside the gene matches. CDR1 and CDR2 (germline): DFQATT, SNEGSKA (reference sequence). CDR3 amino acids: CSARRTGANYGYTF. The CDR3 nucleotides are TGCAGTGCTAGAAGGACAGGGGCGAACTATGGCTACACCTTC.

This clonotype came up many times. This chain connects TRBV6-5 to TRBJ1-5, with unresolved D. This CDR3 is built from 15 residues. The germline V gene encodes CDR1 MNHEY and CDR2 SVGAGI. V was cut by 6 bases and J by 2 bases, with 14 bases left in between. CDR3 in amino acids: CASSPRGRGNQPQHF. The DNA of the CDR3 is TGTGCCAGCAGCCCTCGCGGGCGCGGCAATCAGCCCCAGCATTTT.

This clonotype was observed many times. CDR3 sequence: CASSLSDVRDTEAFF. The DNA of the CDR3 is TGTGCCAGCAGTTTATCTGACGTTCGAGACACTGAAGCTTTCTTT. V is TRBV27 and J is TRBJ1-1; D remains ambiguous. Trimming stripped 0 bases from V and 3 bases from J, with 11 bases between. This CDR3 is built from 15 residues. Germline CDR1 reads MNHEY; CDR2 reads SMNVEV (reference sequence).

The gene calls are TRBV3-1 and TRBJ2-2, with D perhaps assigned TRBD1 or TRBD2 (6 bases each). The CDR3 covers 16 residues. Trimming took off 1 base at V and 5 bases at J, with 14 bases between the two ends. Germline V gene lookup returns CDR1 LGHDT and CDR2 YNNKEL (reference sequence). The CDR3, as DNA: TGTGCCAGCAGCCAAGGGCTACAGGGAGGAACCGGGGAGCTGTTTTTT. This sequence encodes CASSQGLQGGTGELFF.

This clonotype was seen repeatedly, ten times or more. This chain connects TRBV15 to TRBJ2-7, with no clear D. Germline CDR1 LNHNV, CDR2 YYDKDF (reference sequence). The CDR3 consists of 15 residues. The V end lost 0 bases, the J end lost 2 bases, and 11 bases lay between the germline ends. The CDR3 here is CATSRDGGGPYEQYF. CDR3 sequence (DNA): TGTGCCACCAGCAGAGATGGCGGTGGACCCTACGAGCAGTACTTC.

The chain recombines TRBV12-3 or TRBV12-4 with TRBJ1-1; D may be TRBD1 (5 bases). The CDR3 length is 12 residues. The V end was cut by 6 bases, the J end by 10 bases, with 15 bases between. As DNA, the CDR3 is TGTGCCAGCAGAAAAACAGGCCCCGGAGCTTTCTTT. Its protein is CASRKTGPGAFF.

At least ten counts were recorded for this clonotype. The CDR3 here is CASSEALGNTIYF. The CDR3 coding sequence is TGTGCCAGCAGTGAAGCGCTCGGAAACACCATATATTTT. This chain joins TRBV6-1 and TRBJ1-3; D gene uncertain. Germline values: CDR1 MNHNS, CDR2 SASEGT. Trimming removed 0 bases at V and 4 bases at J, with 4 bases between. This CDR3 spans 13 amino acids.

The CDR3 region is CASSPRGEKLFF. The CDR3 nucleotides read TGCGCCAGCAGCCCCCGAGGAGAAAAACTGTTTTTT. The V gene is TRBV4-3, the J gene TRBJ1-4; no firm D call. V lost 4 bases and J lost 8, with 8 bases in between. The germline CDR1 and CDR2 sequences are LGHNA and YSLEER. CDR3 length: 12 amino acids.

In this sample, this clonotype turned up a few times. The V and J genes are TRBV5-6 and TRBJ2-3; TRBD1 matches 7 bases. CDR1 is SGHDT and CDR2 is YYEEEE in the germline V gene. The CDR3 spans 15 residues. Trimming cost V 0 bases and J 1 base; bases outside gene matches: 2. Here the CDR3 reads CASSLDQGGTDTQYF. In DNA form, the CDR3 reads TGTGCCAGCAGCTTGGACCAGGGGGGCACAGATACGCAGTATTTT. Based on the CDR3 plus reference TRBV5-6 and TRBJ2-3, the full variable domain is DAGVTQSPTHLIKTRGQQVTLRCSPKSGHDTVSWYQQALGQGPQFIFQYYEEEERQRGNFPDRFSGHQFPNYSSELNVNALLLGDSALYLCASSLDQGGTDTQYFGPGTRLTVL.

This clonotype was detected ten times or more. The gene calls are TRBV19 and TRBJ2-1; D could derive from TRBD1 or TRBD2 (5 bases each). The V end lost 9 bases, the J end lost 4 bases, and 16 bases lay between the germline ends. Germline V gives CDR1 LNHDA, CDR2 SQIVND (reference sequence). The CDR3 extends over 14 amino acids. Written as DNA, the CDR3 is TGTGCCAGCTGCGTGGGGACGGGGTACAATGAGCAGTTCTTC. Translating gives CASCVGTGYNEQFF.

This clonotype occurred many times. The gene calls are TRBV6-2 or TRBV6-3 and TRBJ2-1; D is ambiguous. Germline V lookup: CDR1 MNHEY, CDR2 SVGEGT. This CDR3 has 11 amino acids. V lost 6 bases to trimming and J lost 7 bases, with 7 bases between them. The CDR3 coding sequence is TGTGCCAGCAGCCCCCTAAATGAGCAGTTCTTC. Amino acids: CASSPLNEQFF.

This clonotype is medium-sized. The rearrangement uses TRBV3-1 and TRBJ1-5, with 8 nucleotides matching TRBD1. The CDR3 runs 15 residues. Germline CDR1 and CDR2: LGHDT and YNNKEL (reference sequence). J was trimmed by 6 bases and V by 2 bases; bases with no gene match: 6. CDR3 sequence (DNA): TGTGCCAGCAGCCAAAGAGGACAGGGAGTTCAGCCCCAGCATTTT. This translates into CASSQRGQGVQPQHF.

This clonotype was found many times. The chain uses TRBV27 and TRBJ1-2; 9 nucleotides agree with TRBD1. The J segment lost 7 bases and the V segment lost 5 bases, leaving 8 bases of the junction unmatched. The CDR3 is 14 residues long. Germline V gene data show CDR1 as MNHEY and CDR2 as SMNVEV (reference sequence). The CDR3 sequence is CASSPRTGETGYTF. In DNA form, the CDR3 reads TGTGCCAGCAGTCCGAGGACAGGGGAGACTGGCTACACCTTC.

Remarks on this clonotype: A read error may explain this, as a much larger clone is one base away. The genes are TRBV7-9 and TRBJ2-3; D is unclear. CDR1 and CDR2 from the germline V gene are SEHNR and FQNEAQ (reference sequence). The CDR3 runs to 15 residues. V shed 0 bases and J shed 3 bases, with 10 bases lying between them. CDR3 sequence reads: CASSLAHTQTDTQYF. CDR3 nucleotides: TGTGCCAGCAGCTTAGCTCATACACAGACAGATACGCAGTATTTT.